The next 14 T cell receptor beta chains were all read from a single sample in a study of T cells in Graves' hyperthyroidism and ophthalmopathy. From RNA transcripts, TCR beta CDR3 regions were amplified. HTBI primers were the set used in a first-round RT-PCR of the TCR CDR3. TCRdb redid the calling of the multiplex PCR reads with MiXCR, one entry per CDR3 protein. The repertoire has 600,000 or so distinct CDR3 sequences, approximately 14% of them found once; the top ten carry approximately 6.4%. Sequenced material: blood. These receptors all stem from a woman younger than 30 with Graves' ophthalmopathy.

This clonotype was seen ten or more times. This chain links TRBV28 with TRBJ1-1; D might be TRBD1 (5 bases). The CDR3 has 15 amino acids. CDR1 is MDHEN, CDR2 SYDVKM, per germline. Trimming took off 2 bases at V and 0 bases at J, with 10 bases between the two ends. Written as DNA, the CDR3 is TGTGCCAGCAGTTTAGCGGGGCTACTGAACACTGAAGCTTTCTTT. As protein: CASSLAGLLNTEAFF.

The chain links TRBV4-3 to TRBJ2-3, with 7 nucleotides matching TRBD2. Germline CDR1 reads LGHNA; CDR2 reads YSLEER. This CDR3 contains 16 residues. The ends lost 5 bases at V and 1 base at J; junction bases unmatched: 9. CDR3 sequence: CASSSQRGGGTDTQYF. The CDR3 DNA is TGCGCCAGCAGCTCTCAGCGGGGTGGGGGCACAGATACGCAGTATTTT.

This clonotype was counted many times. The gene calls are TRBV7-6 and TRBJ1-2; D is perhaps TRBD1 (6 bases). Looked up from germline, CDR1 is SGHVS and CDR2 is FNYEAQ. Trimming removed 5 bases from V and 6 bases from J, with 19 bases in between. The CDR3 sequence is 15 residues long. This CDR3 reads CASSPYQQGRNGYTF. The CDR3 DNA reads TGTGCCAGCAGCCCCTACCAACAGGGAAGAAATGGCTACACCTTC. Full variable domain (missing parts from reference TRBV7-6 and TRBJ1-2): GAGVSQSPRYKVTKRGQDVALRCDPISGHVSLYWYRQALGQGPEFLTYFNYEAQQDKSGLPNDRFSAERPEGSISTLTIQRTEQRDSAMYRCASSPYQQGRNGYTFGSGTRLTVV.

At least ten counts were recorded for this clonotype. The chain links TRBV3-1 to TRBJ2-5; D unresolved. V was trimmed by 4 bases and J by 3 bases, leaving 9 bases between them. Per the germline V gene, CDR1 is LGHDT and CDR2 is YNNKEL (reference sequence). The CDR3 is 13 amino acids. CDR3 DNA: TGTGCCAGCAGCCTAGATACCAAAGAGACCCAGTACTTC. It encodes CASSLDTKETQYF.

This clonotype was seen repeatedly, ten times or more. This CDR3 is CASSQDLGGSYEQYF. The CDR3 nucleotides read TGTGCCAGCAGCCAGGACCTGGGGGGTTCTTACGAGCAGTACTTC. The J gene is TRBJ2-7, the V gene TRBV3-1, with D possibly TRBD2 on 6 matching bases. The V end was cut by 3 bases, the J end by 4 bases, with 16 bases between. Germline CDR1 is LGHDT and CDR2 is YNNKEL (reference sequence). The CDR3 loop spans 15 amino acids.

This clonotype appeared a few times. The chain is built from TRBV27 and TRBJ1-2, with 8 bases that match TRBD1. This CDR3 contains 15 residues. Germline trimming cut 5 bases from V and 4 bases from J; bases unmatched to any gene: 9. Germline lookup yields CDR1 MNHEY and CDR2 SMNVEV (reference sequence). CDR3 coding DNA: TGTGCCAGCAGTCTCACAGGGGGTTTCGGCTATGGCTACACCTTC. Protein sequence: CASSLTGGFGYGYTF.

This clonotype showed up just a few times. The CDR3 region has the DNA TGCGCCAGCAGCTTGGCAAGCGGGAGGCACAATGAGCAGTTCTTC. Translated, it gives CASSLASGRHNEQFF. The rearrangement joins TRBV5-1 to TRBJ2-1, with TRBD2 identical over 9 bases. Germline loops: CDR1 SGHRS, CDR2 YFSETQ. The CDR3 runs to 15 residues. The trim removed 0 bases at V and 5 bases at J, leaving 3 bases unmatched.

Many counts were recorded for this clonotype. The V gene is TRBV4-1, the J gene TRBJ2-3, with TRBD1 identical over 8 bases. CDR1 is MGHRA and CDR2 is YSYEKL in the germline V gene. J was trimmed by 0 bases and V by 2 bases; bases with no gene match: 7. The CDR3 contains 17 residues. In DNA, the CDR3 is TGCGCCAGCAGCCAACGGGGGACAGGAGGGAGCACAGATACGCAGTATTTT. This encodes CASSQRGTGGSTDTQYF.

A few counts support this clonotype. The chain has TRBV19 and TRBJ1-6; 10 bases match TRBD1. V lost 4 bases, J lost 10 bases, and 4 bases stayed unmatched. The CDR3 runs 14 residues. Germline CDR1 is LNHDA and CDR2 is SQIVND (reference sequence). The chain's CDR3 is CASSTTGGGSPLHF. The DNA for the CDR3 is TGTGCCAGTAGTACGACAGGGGGCGGATCACCCCTCCACTTT.

This clonotype showed up many times. The J gene is TRBJ2-1, the V gene TRBV28, with D possibly being TRBD2 (7 bases). Between the trimmed V and J ends, which lost 6 bases and 0 bases, there was a span of 15 bases. Germline loops: CDR1 MDHEN, CDR2 SYDVKM. The length of the CDR3 is 16 residues. The CDR3 sequence: CASSPSGGGSYNEQFF. The DNA of the CDR3 is TGTGCCAGCAGCCCTAGCGGAGGGGGCTCCTACAATGAGCAGTTCTTC.

This clonotype has ten or more counts. CDR3 sequence (DNA): TGTGCCAGCAGCTTATGGGCTAGCGAGGGGAATGAGCAGTTCTTC. Its translation is CASSLWASEGNEQFF. The rearrangement joins TRBV7-9 to TRBJ2-1, with a tentative D call TRBD2 (6 bases). The germline V and J ends were trimmed by 2 bases and 7 bases, with 15 bases remaining between them. The germline CDR1 and CDR2 sequences are SEHNR and FQNEAQ (reference sequence). This CDR3 has 15 residues. Supplemented by reference TRBV7-9 and TRBJ2-1, the full variable domain reads DTGVSQNPRHKITKRGQNVTFRCDPISEHNRLYWYRQTLGQGPEFLTYFQNEAQLEKSRLLSDRFSAERPKGSFSTLEIQRTEQGDSAMYLCASSLWASEGNEQFFGPGTRLTVL.

This clonotype was observed at least ten times. The chain uses TRBV18 and TRBJ1-4; D not certain. The CDR3 totals 16 residues. Trimming pared 3 bases from V and 4 bases from J, leaving 15 bases between. Germline V gene sequence: CDR1 KGHSH, CDR2 LQKENI. The CDR3 protein is CASSPPAGRNNEKLFF. The DNA for the CDR3 is TGTGCCAGCTCACCCCCCGCAGGCAGGAATAATGAAAAACTGTTTTTT.

This clonotype was seen many times. The rearrangement uses TRBV19 and TRBJ2-5, with 10 positions matching TRBD2. Trimming took 9 bases from V and 1 from J; bases not matched to a gene: 2. The CDR3 is 13 amino acids. CDR1 and CDR2 from the germline V gene are LNHDA and SQIVND (reference sequence). The DNA of the CDR3 is TGTGCCAGCAGACTAGCGGGCCAAGAGACCCAGTACTTC. This gives the protein CASRLAGQETQYF.

The chain combines TRBV4-3 with TRBJ1-6; D unclear. The CDR3 runs 13 residues. Between the trimmed V and J ends, which lost 5 bases and 9 bases, there was a span of 11 bases. Looked up from germline, CDR1 is LGHNA and CDR2 is YSLEER. CDR3 in amino acids: CASSGGKISPLHF. The CDR3, as DNA: TGCGCCAGCAGCGGAGGGAAGATTTCACCCCTCCACTTT.